This is a list of T cell receptor beta chains from one sample in a study of T cell repertoires in cytomegalovirus infection. TCRdb passed the reads through MiXCR, listing each CDR3 protein once. In the table there are 200,000 to 300,000 distinct CDR3 sequences, over 9% of which are singletons. The sample consisted of PBMCs. The receptors stem from a human donor in good health (CMV status not recorded). Some clones in this sample may be carry-over from other donors' samples. Each CDR3 is given with its conserved first and last residue. The D gene is left open where the match is weak. For some rows the clone size is stated as once, few or many, or as a class when expanded; others skip it.

V	D	J	size	DNA	CDR3
TRBV11-2	TRBD1	TRBJ1-6	many	TGTGCCAGCAGCCCCACAGGGGGAGATTCACCCCTCCACTTT	CASSPTGGDSPLHF
TRBV7-9	-	TRBJ2-7	many	TGTGCCAGCAGCTTCCGGGACACCTACGAGCAGTACTTC	CASSFRDTYEQYF
TRBV7-2	-	TRBJ1-1	-	TGTGCCAGCAGTTACAGCAGGGGTGAAGCTTTCTTT	CASSYSRGEAFF
TRBV6-2/TRBV6-3	TRBD1	TRBJ1-1	-	TGTGCCAGCAGTTTGACAGGGACCGACACTGAAGCTTTCTTT	CASSLTGTDTEAFF
TRBV19	-	TRBJ2-1	few	TGTGCCAGTAGGCCCTATCAGGGGCACACCAATGAGCAGTTCTTC	CASRPYQGHTNEQFF
TRBV5-4	TRBD1	TRBJ1-2	-	TGTGCCAGCAGCTTGGACAAAGGTACAGGGGGCGTATTCGGCTACACCTTC	CASSLDKGTGGVFGYTF
TRBV5-1	-	TRBJ1-2	-	TGCGCCAGCAGCTTGGAAGACCTGGCGGGGGGCTACACCTTC	CASSLEDLAGGYTF
TRBV10-3	TRBD1	TRBJ1-1	many	TGTGCCATCAGTGAGTCCCCGGACAGGGGTTATCTGAACACTGAAGCTTTCTTT	CAISESPDRGYLNTEAFF
TRBV7-2	-	TRBJ1-3	many	TGTGCCAGCAGCTTAGAGGGTCTATCTGGAAACACCATATATTTT	CASSLEGLSGNTIYF
TRBV7-9	-	TRBJ2-7	few	TGTGCCAGCAGCTTCAGTAACTCCTACGAGCAGTACTTC	CASSFSNSYEQYF
TRBV10-3	-	TRBJ2-3	few	TGTGCCATCAGTGAGGCGGGACCCACCGAGGCAGATACGCAGTATTTT	CAISEAGPTEADTQYF
TRBV7-9	-	TRBJ2-5	few	TGTGCCAGCAGCTTAGTCGGGATGACCAAAGAGACCCAGTACTTC	CASSLVGMTKETQYF
TRBV6-2/TRBV6-3	-	TRBJ2-7	many	TGTGCCAGCAGTTACGGGCTGACCTACGAGCAGTACTTC	CASSYGLTYEQYF
TRBV29-1	-	TRBJ2-1	few	TGCAGCGTCGAGACTCGCAGCAATGAGCAGTTCTTC	CSVETRSNEQFF
TRBV7-8	TRBD1	TRBJ1-1	many	TGTGCCAGCAGCTTAGCGGGACAGGGGGACCACCGGGAAGCTTTCTTT	CASSLAGQGDHREAFF
TRBV7-9	-	TRBJ2-7	-	TGTGCCAGCAGCTTAGGGGGGTCGGTGGACGAGCAGTACTTC	CASSLGGSVDEQYF
TRBV5-4	-	TRBJ2-3	many	TGTGCCAGCAGCTCCGGAGGGCGAGATACGCAGTATTTT	CASSSGGRDTQYF
TRBV5-4	TRBD1	TRBJ2-7	few	TGTGCCAGCAGCTTGGGGACAGGGCGGGCCTACGAGCAGTACTTC	CASSLGTGRAYEQYF
TRBV7-2	-	TRBJ1-2	few	TGTGCCAGCAGCGGAACCCAGGGCGTAGGCTATGGCTACACCTTC	CASSGTQGVGYGYTF
TRBV28	TRBD1	TRBJ1-6	-	TGTGCCAGCTATTCCAGGGGGCGAAATTCACCCCTCCACTTT	CASYSRGRNSPLHF
TRBV29-1	-	TRBJ2-3	few	TGCAGCGTTGAAGATCGGGCTGCTGCTAGCACAGATACGCAGTATTTT	CSVEDRAAASTDTQYF
TRBV7-2	-	TRBJ1-6	many	TGTGCCAGCACCTTAGAAGTGGGGGGACGTTCACCCCTCCACTTT	CASTLEVGGRSPLHF
TRBV12-3/TRBV12-4	-	TRBJ1-2	many	TGTGCCAGCAGCACTCCGACCACTTCGGATGGCTACACCTTC	CASSTPTTSDGYTF
TRBV6-5	TRBD1	TRBJ1-5	once	TGTGCCAGCAGTTACTCTACAGGGGAGGGTCAGCCCCAGCATTTT	CASSYSTGEGQPQHF
TRBV28	-	TRBJ1-1	medium-sized	TGTGCCAGCAGTTTAGAACAGGAGAAATTGAACACTGAAGCTTTCTTT	CASSLEQEKLNTEAFF
TRBV6-2/TRBV6-3	-	TRBJ2-1	many	TGTGCCAGCAGAGAGGGTCAGGGGTCCTACAATGAGCAGTTCTTC	CASREGQGSYNEQFF
TRBV7-2	-	TRBJ2-3	many	TGTGCCAGCGGAAGACCTACCTCCACAGATACGCAGTATTTT	CASGRPTSTDTQYF
TRBV3-1	TRBD1	TRBJ1-1	-	TGTGCCAGCAGCCAAGATCGGGACAGGGATACTGAAGCTTTCTTT	CASSQDRDRDTEAFF
TRBV6-5	-	TRBJ1-1	few	TGTGCCACCATCAGAAACAGGGAGAACACTGAAGCTTTCTTT	CATIRNRENTEAFF
TRBV5-4	-	TRBJ2-7	-	TGTGCCAGCAGCCCCCCGAGGCAGGGGAGCTCCTACGAGCAGTACTTC	CASSPPRQGSSYEQYF
TRBV12-3/TRBV12-4	-	TRBJ2-2	-	TGTGCCAGCAGTTCCCTGATCGGGGAGCTGTTTTTT	CASSSLIGELFF
TRBV29-1	-	TRBJ1-2	-	TGCAGCGTTGTTGGGGGCGACTATGGCTACACCTTC	CSVVGGDYGYTF
TRBV14	-	TRBJ2-2	-	TGTGCCAGCAGCCGACAGGAGGGTTACACCGGGGAGCTGTTTTTT	CASSRQEGYTGELFF
TRBV2	-	TRBJ2-3	-	TGTGCCTTCCAGGGGACCGGGGGCCGCACAGATACGCAGTATTTT	CAFQGTGGRTDTQYF
TRBV12-5	TRBD1	TRBJ2-6	few	TGTGCTAGTGGTTTGCTCCGGGACAGGGGCCTTTCTGGGGCCAACGTCCTGACTTTC	CASGLLRDRGLSGANVLTF
TRBV6-6	-	TRBJ2-1	-	TGTGCCAGCAGTTACACCTTATTCGGCGGCATATCTGGCAATGAGCAGTTCTTC	CASSYTLFGGISGNEQFF
TRBV7-3	-	TRBJ2-4	-	TGTGCCAGCAGCTTGGGGCATGGGGGAAACATTCAGTACTTC	CASSLGHGGNIQYF
TRBV7-9	-	TRBJ2-2	-	TGTGCCAGCAGCTCGGACTCCCAAGTGACCCCCGGGGAGCTGTTTTTT	CASSSDSQVTPGELFF
TRBV10-3	TRBD1	TRBJ1-1	-	TGTGCCATCAGTGAAGGGGGCGGGACGGGCTACTCTGAAGCTTTCTTT	CAISEGGGTGYSEAFF
TRBV6-2/TRBV6-3	TRBD2	TRBJ2-1	few	TGTGCCAGCAGTTACGGGACTAGCGGGTCCTACAATGAGCAGTTCTTC	CASSYGTSGSYNEQFF
TRBV28	TRBD2	TRBJ2-2	-	TGTGCCAGCAGTCTGACTAGCGTGTACACCGGGGAGCTGTTTTTT	CASSLTSVYTGELFF
TRBV7-9	-	TRBJ2-5	many	TGTGCCAGCAGCGACACGGACAGACAAGAGACCCAGTACTTC	CASSDTDRQETQYF
TRBV20-1	-	TRBJ1-5	-	TGCAGTGCCAGACAAACAGCAGGAGGCAATCAGCCCCAGCATTTT	CSARQTAGGNQPQHF
TRBV12-3/TRBV12-4	-	TRBJ1-6	many	TGTGCCAGCAGCCCCGGGGCCGAATCACCCCTCCACTTT	CASSPGAESPLHF
TRBV24-1	-	TRBJ2-2	-	TGTGCCACCAGTGACCTCAGGGGCGCCGGCGGGGAGCTGTTTTTT	CATSDLRGAGGELFF
TRBV19	-	TRBJ1-6	-	TGTGCCAGTAAAGAGGGGGGAGAGCTTAATTCACCCCTCCACTTT	CASKEGGELNSPLHF
TRBV6-2/TRBV6-3	-	TRBJ1-1	many	TGTGCCAGCAGTTACGGCAGGGCCGGTTTCTTT	CASSYGRAGFF
TRBV5-6	-	TRBJ1-2	few	TGTGCCAGCAGAACGGGAAGGAACTATGGCTACACCTTC	CASRTGRNYGYTF
TRBV20-1	-	TRBJ1-1	-	TGCAGTGCTTTGGGAACTTACACTGAAGCTTTCTTT	CSALGTYTEAFF
TRBV7-2	-	TRBJ2-7	many	TGTGCCAGCAGCTCCCTGGACGGCTACGAGCAGTACTTC	CASSSLDGYEQYF
TRBV2	-	TRBJ1-1	-	TGTGCCAGCAGTGCCATACAGGGAACGAGGACTGAAGCTTTCTTT	CASSAIQGTRTEAFF
TRBV28	-	TRBJ2-4	many	TGTGCCAGCAGTTTGACCGGACATTTTGCCAAAAACATTCAGTACTTC	CASSLTGHFAKNIQYF
TRBV19	-	TRBJ1-1	-	TGTGCCAGTAGTATTCTCCCCGGGACGGAGTTCATGAACACTGAAGCTTTCTTT	CASSILPGTEFMNTEAFF
TRBV19	-	TRBJ1-2	few	TGTGCCAGTACCACGGGACAAGGCGGCTACACCTTC	CASTTGQGGYTF
TRBV5-1	-	TRBJ2-3	-	TGCGCCAGCAGCTTGGAACAGGGAGACACAGATACGCAGTATTTT	CASSLEQGDTDTQYF
TRBV5-1	TRBD2	TRBJ2-1	many	TGCGCCAGCAGCTTGTTGGCGGGGGGGTTCAGCTCCTACAATGAGCAGTTCTTC	CASSLLAGGFSSYNEQFF
TRBV30	-	TRBJ2-7	-	TGTGCCTGGAGGGCTCGGGGGGCCTCCTACGAGCAGTACTTC	CAWRARGASYEQYF
TRBV7-8	-	TRBJ2-7	many	TGTGCCAGCAGCTTACTTGCCTACGTTCGGGTGGGCGAGCAGTACTTC	CASSLLAYVRVGEQYF
TRBV12-3/TRBV12-4	TRBD2	TRBJ2-1	-	TGTGCCAGCAGTTTAGTCAGCGGGGGGGCCCACAATGAGCAGTTCTTC	CASSLVSGGAHNEQFF
TRBV27	-	TRBJ1-2	-	TGTGCCAGCAGTTGGGACGCGTCTTATGGCTACACCTTC	CASSWDASYGYTF